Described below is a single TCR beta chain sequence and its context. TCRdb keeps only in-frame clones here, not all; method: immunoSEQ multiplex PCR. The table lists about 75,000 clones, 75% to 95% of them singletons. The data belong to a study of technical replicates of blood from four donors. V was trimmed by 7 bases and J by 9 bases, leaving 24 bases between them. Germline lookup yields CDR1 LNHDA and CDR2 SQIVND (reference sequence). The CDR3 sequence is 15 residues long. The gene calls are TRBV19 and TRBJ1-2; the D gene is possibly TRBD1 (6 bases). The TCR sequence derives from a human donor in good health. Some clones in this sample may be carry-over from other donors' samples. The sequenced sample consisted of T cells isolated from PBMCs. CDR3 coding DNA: TGTGCCAGTAACTTCCCCGGGACACCCAGGGGACGCTACACCTTC. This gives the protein CASNFPGTPRGRYTF.